This T cell receptor beta chain originates from a study of T cells after yellow fever vaccination. In its sample, this clonotype was seen once. Trimming shortened V by 4 bases and J by 5 bases, and 18 bases separated the two germline ends. This CDR3 region has 15 residues. Per the germline V gene, CDR1 is SGHRS and CDR2 is YFSETQ. Conversion of TCR transcripts into cDNA relied on 5'RACE template switching, which added a universal primer site and UMIs. In TCRdb, the 5' RACE reads were re-called with MiXCR into one record per CDR3 protein. The sample lists a few hundred thousand distinct CDR3 sequences, 11% occurring once.

This clonotype was sampled from a man aged 18 to 29 who received the YFV17D yellow fever vaccine. The sequenced sample was PBMCs, obtained on the day of the first yellow fever vaccination. The chain joins TRBV5-1 to TRBJ2-5, with D possibly matching TRBD2 (6 bases). CDR3: CASSPSQASAETQYF. The CDR3 nucleotides read TGCGCCAGCAGCCCCAGTCAAGCTAGCGCGGAGACCCAGTACTTC.